Below, one TCR beta chain is given with its context. Its antigen remains unknown. This sample was included in a study of cytomegalovirus exposure and HLA in healthy donors. Whole-study findings and limits: Analysis performed later showed TCR beta chains linked to HLA being more clonally expanded than equally common others. It was only CMV serostatus that was available as immune exposure information. Most TCR sequences proved rare, with some public TCRs found in many donors. Sequencing artifact likely explains a cluster of highly shared sequence variants.

PCR amplification relied on 60 Vbeta primers (plus 13 Jbeta primers). Assay: immunoSEQ multiplex PCR; the TCRdb copy retains only in-frame clones and omits some. The sample has tens of thousands of clones, over 65% seen once. V was pared by 5 bases and J by 0 bases, with 20 bases between. CDR3 length: 19 residues. Germline V gene sequence: CDR1 SEHNR, CDR2 FQNEAQ (reference sequence). The sample comprised PBMCs. This clonotype was sampled from a man over 45 in good health and CMV-seropositive. The chain employs TRBV7-9 and TRBJ1-6; D may be TRBD1 (6 bases). CDR3 in amino acids: CASSPATGLNGSYNSPLHF. CDR3 coding DNA: TGTGCCAGCAGCCCAGCCACAGGGTTAAACGGCTCCTATAATTCACCCCTCCACTTT.